Included here is one T cell receptor beta chain sequence, with context. Antigen: not known. Following a roughly 11-day culture, CD4+ T cells were purified. The authors exchanged half the medium for IL-2 medium on days 3 and 7. After removal of 3 bases from V and 4 bases from J, the junction contained 6 bases not matched to a gene. Germline CDR1 KGHDR, CDR2 SFDVKD. The CDR3 is made up of 16 amino acids. This sample was included in a study of vaccination effects on CD4 cells after COVID-19. Across the whole study: Participants got two doses of BNT162b2 or mRNA-1273 vaccine.

General observations from the study: The study had few convalescent patients and no early post-infection timepoints. Clones that were induced by infection or by vaccine showed marked contraction late after vaccination.

Sequenced by immunoSEQ multiplex PCR; TCRdb stores in-frame clones only, minus some. The sample has some 39,000 clones, 82% seen once. Specimen: CD4+ T cells from PBMCs cultured without peptide, collected before COVID-19 vaccination. The clonotype comes from a human donor who received a COVID-19 vaccine. The chain links TRBV24-1 to TRBJ2-1; 9 bases are shared with TRBD1. The CDR3 nucleotides read TGTGCCACCAGTGATCCCACGGGACAGGGATACAATGAGCAGTTCTTC. This codes for CATSDPTGQGYNEQFF.